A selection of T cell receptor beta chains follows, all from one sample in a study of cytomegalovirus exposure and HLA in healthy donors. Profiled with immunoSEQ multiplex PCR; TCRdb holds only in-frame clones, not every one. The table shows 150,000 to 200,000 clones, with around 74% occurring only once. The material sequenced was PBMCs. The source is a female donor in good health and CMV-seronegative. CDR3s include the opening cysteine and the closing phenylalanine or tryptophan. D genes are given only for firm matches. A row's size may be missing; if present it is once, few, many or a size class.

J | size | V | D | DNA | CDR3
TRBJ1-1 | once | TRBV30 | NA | TGTGCCTGCATCTATCGGGTGAACACTGAAGCTTTCTTT | CACIYRVNTEAFF
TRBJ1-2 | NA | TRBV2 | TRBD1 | TGTGCCAGCAGGGCAGGACAGGGGACGTTTGGATCTGGCGGCTACACCTTC | CASRAGQGTFGSGGYTF
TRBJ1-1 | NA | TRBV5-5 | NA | TGTGCCAGCAGCTCTCGTGGGGGGATGAGGGCTGAAGCTTTCTTT | CASSSRGGMRAEAFF
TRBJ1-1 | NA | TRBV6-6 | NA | TGTGCCAGCAGTTACTTCGACAGGTCCGCTGAAGCTTTCTTT | CASSYFDRSAEAFF
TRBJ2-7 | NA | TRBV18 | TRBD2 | TGTGCCAGCTCACCGACGGGGGGGGGCTCCTACGAGCAGTACTTC | CASSPTGGGSYEQYF
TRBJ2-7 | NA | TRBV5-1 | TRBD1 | TGCGCCAGCAGCCCCGAGGGGGCCAGCTACGAGCAGTACTTC | CASSPEGASYEQYF
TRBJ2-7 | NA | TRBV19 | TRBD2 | TGTGCCAGTAGTATCGCCGGGACTAGCAGCTCCTACGAGCAGTACTTC | CASSIAGTSSSYEQYF
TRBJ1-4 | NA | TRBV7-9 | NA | TGTGCCAGCTCCCCTGGACAGTCAACTAATGAAAAACTGTTTTTT | CASSPGQSTNEKLFF
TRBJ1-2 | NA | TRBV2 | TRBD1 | TGTGCCAGCAGTCCCAGGGGGCCATATGGCTACACCTTC | CASSPRGPYGYTF
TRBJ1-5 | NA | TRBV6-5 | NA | TGTGCCAGCAGTACAGGGTACAATCAGCCCCAGCATTTT | CASSTGYNQPQHF
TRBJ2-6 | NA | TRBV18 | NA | TGTGCCAGCTCACCACTAATCTCTGGGGCCAACGTCCTGACTTTC | CASSPLISGANVLTF
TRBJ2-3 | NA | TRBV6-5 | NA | TGTGCCAGCAGTTACTCAAGGTGGGCTACGCAGTATTTT | CASSYSRWATQYF
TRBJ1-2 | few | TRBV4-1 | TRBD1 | TGCGCCAGCAGCCAAGATAAGTTGAGTAGGGGACAGGGGAAAGCTAACTATGGCTACACCTTC | CASSQDKLSRGQGKANYGYTF
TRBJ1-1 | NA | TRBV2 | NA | TGTGCCAGCAGAGGAGGGCCAGTTGAAGCTTTCTTT | CASRGGPVEAFF
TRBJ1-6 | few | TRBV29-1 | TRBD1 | TGCAGCGGCCGGACAGGGGATAATTCACCCCTCCACTTT | CSGRTGDNSPLHF
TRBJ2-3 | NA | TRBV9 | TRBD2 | TGTGCCAGCAGCGTAGGCCCAGCGGGGGAGACAGATACGCAGTATTTT | CASSVGPAGETDTQYF
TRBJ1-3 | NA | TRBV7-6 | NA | TGTGCCAGCAGCTTTGGGGGGGCCGAATCTGGAAACACCATATATTTT | CASSFGGAESGNTIYF
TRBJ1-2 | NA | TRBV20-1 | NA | TGCAGTGCTAGTTCCCGGGAAGGCTACACCTTC | CSASSREGYTF